A single sample is the source of the 13 T cell receptor beta chains below, sequenced in a study of T cell responses to AZD1222 COVID-19 vaccine (dated by TCRdb to the early 2020s). This specimen's time point label, per the study, means: about 28 days (+/-7) after the second vaccine dose. Library generation was performed with the immunoSEQ multiplex PCR assay. The clones in this table, taken by TCRdb from immuneACCESS, are in-frame only. Not every clone is retained; where verified, under half of the shortfall comes from an unresolved V gene, and the cause of the rest is unknown. The sample table records about 140,000 clones; about nine tenths of these occur just once. The ten largest account for around 1.7% of the sample. The sample in question was peripheral blood, obtained 28 days after the second AZD1222 dose. The receptors were sampled from an adult who received the AZD1222 COVID-19 vaccine.

The genes are TRBV2 and TRBJ2-7; D is possibly TRBD1 (6 bases). V was pared by 7 bases and J by 4 bases, with 14 bases between. This CDR3 is built from 13 residues. The V gene's germline CDR1 is SNHLY and CDR2 FYNNEI. Written as DNA, the CDR3 is TGTGCCAGCATAGGACAGCGGACATACGAGCAGTACTTC. It encodes CASIGQRTYEQYF.

The chain employs TRBV10-3 and TRBJ2-3; 7 bases fit TRBD1. The CDR3 is made up of 15 amino acids. Trimming cost V 10 bases and J 2 bases; bases outside gene matches: 12. Germline loops: CDR1 ENHRY, CDR2 SYGVKD. CDR3 amino acids: CATCPNQGDTDTQYF. CDR3 DNA sequence: TGTGCCACTTGCCCGAATCAGGGGGACACAGATACGCAGTATTTT.

The chain combines TRBV6-5 with TRBJ1-3; a possible D gene is TRBD1 (5 bases). V lost 6 bases to trimming and J lost 3 bases, with 12 bases between them. Per germline, CDR1 MNHEY and CDR2 SVGAGI. This CDR3 is built from 14 residues. CDR3 sequence (DNA): TGTGCCAGCAGCCAACAGGCCTTTGGAAACACCATATATTTT. Amino acids: CASSQQAFGNTIYF.

This chain connects TRBV9 to TRBJ1-1; possibly TRBD1 for D (5 bases). Germline V gene data show CDR1 as SGDLS and CDR2 as YYNGEE. The CDR3 is 15 amino acids. The V end was cut by 4 bases, the J end by 3 bases, with 16 bases between. CDR3 residues: CASSPNPLGDTEAFF. The CDR3 region has the DNA TGTGCCAGCAGCCCCAACCCATTGGGGGACACTGAAGCTTTCTTT.

The rearrangement joins TRBV7-8 to TRBJ1-6; tentative D call: TRBD1 (5 bases). Germline V gives CDR1 SGHVS, CDR2 FQNEAQ. V lost 1 base and J lost 0, with 10 bases in between. This CDR3 contains 17 residues. In DNA, the CDR3 is TGTGCCAGCAGCTTAGAGTCAAGGGGCTCCTATAATTCACCCCTCCACTTT. The encoded protein is CASSLESRGSYNSPLHF.

This chain links TRBV4-1 with TRBJ1-4; no clear D gene. Per germline, CDR1 MGHRA and CDR2 YSYEKL. The CDR3 loop spans 16 amino acids. V was trimmed by 3 bases and J by 8 bases, leaving 19 bases between them. DNA for the CDR3: TGCGCCAGCAGCCAGAGCCGGTCAGCTGGGGAGGAAAAACTGTTTTTT. Its translation is CASSQSRSAGEEKLFF.

This clone turned up a few times. The chain has TRBV5-1 and TRBJ1-2; the D is unclear. Per germline, CDR1 SGHRS and CDR2 YFSETQ. This CDR3 contains 16 residues. Trimming took 4 bases from V and 6 from J, leaving 22 bases between them. The CDR3 DNA reads as TGCGCCAGCAGCCCCGTGACCGGGATTGTATGGGATGGCTACACCTTC. It is translated as CASSPVTGIVWDGYTF.

For this clone: The junction does not match germline at one end; this may be a read error. The rearrangement joins TRBV7-9 to TRBJ2-3, with 7 bases matching TRBD2. CDR3 size: 16 residues. CDR1 and CDR2 from the germline V gene are SEHNR and FQNEAQ (reference sequence). CDR3 amino acids: CASSPRPGTTTDTQYF. The CDR3 DNA follows: TGTGCCAGCAGCCCTCGCCCCGGGACTACCACAGATACGCAATATTTT.

The chain couples TRBV29-1 to TRBJ1-1; 7 bases align to TRBD1. CDR3 length: 15 amino acids. From germline, CDR1 is SQVTM and CDR2 ANQGSEA. Germline trimming cut 3 bases from V and 2 bases from J; bases unmatched to any gene: 9. CDR3 residues: CSVEGGNRGNTEAFF. The CDR3 DNA reads TGCAGCGTTGAGGGTGGGAACAGGGGAAACACTGAAGCTTTCTTT. Supplemented by reference TRBV29-1 and TRBJ1-1, the full variable domain reads SAVISQKPSRDICQRGTSLTIQCQVDSQVTMMFWYRQQPGQSLTLIATANQGSEATYESGFVIDKFPISRPNLTFSTLTVSNMSPEDSSIYLCSVEGGNRGNTEAFFGQGTRLTVV.

This clone was detected a few times. At the DNA level, this CDR3 is encoded by other sequences in the same sample as well. The CDR3 sequence: CASSLSNTGELFF. For the CDR3, the DNA is TGTGCCAGCAGCTTAAGTAACACCGGGGAGCTGTTTTTT. The chain recombines TRBV7-3 with TRBJ2-2; the D is unclear. V was trimmed by 1 base and J by 2 bases, leaving 2 bases between them. Germline CDR1 reads SGHTA; CDR2 reads FQGTGA. The CDR3 consists of 13 residues. The full variable domain, in which reference TRBV7-3 and TRBJ2-2 provide the parts outside the CDR3, is GAGVSQTPSNKVTEKGKYVELRCDPISGHTALYWYRQSLGQGPEFLIYFQGTGAADDSGLPNDRFFAVRPEGSVSTLKIQRTERGDSAVYLCASSLSNTGELFFGEGSRLTVL.

This clone appeared a few times. The rearrangement uses TRBV2 and TRBJ2-1, with D possibly matching TRBD2 (6 bases). Looked up from germline, CDR1 is SNHLY and CDR2 is FYNNEI. The CDR3 covers 14 residues. V gave up 5 bases and J gave up 6 bases, with 14 bases separating them. CDR3 DNA sequence: TGTGCCAGCAGTCACCGGGACTCCCTCAATGAGCAGTTCTTC. Residues: CASSHRDSLNEQFF.

The chain combines TRBV28 with TRBJ1-5; 7 bases align to TRBD1. Germline CDR1 reads MDHEN; CDR2 reads SYDVKM. The CDR3 is made up of 19 amino acids. Unmatched junction bases numbered 17, after V lost 6 bases and J lost 0 bases. The CDR3 protein is CASSYRGRGLFHSNQPQHF. CDR3 coding DNA: TGTGCCAGCAGCTACAGGGGCCGTGGGCTTTTTCATAGCAATCAGCCCCAGCATTTT.

This rearrangement joins TRBV4-1 to TRBJ2-3, with D possibly matching TRBD1 (6 bases). This CDR3 spans 16 amino acids. Germline-derived CDR1 and CDR2 are MGHRA and YSYEKL. Trimming took off 5 bases at V and 4 bases at J, with 19 bases between the two ends. CDR3 protein: CASSSQQGIEADTQYF. As DNA, the CDR3 is TGCGCCAGCAGCTCCCAACAGGGCATAGAGGCAGATACGCAGTATTTT.